This T cell receptor (beta chain) was profiled in a study of OX40 agonist ivuxolimab in advanced cancers. Study context: Patients were dosed intravenously with ivuxolimab at 0.01 to 10 mg/kg every 2 weeks. Each dose-escalation patient presented with hepatocellular carcinoma, melanoma, renal cell or head and neck cancer. Study observations and caveats: Both blood CD4+ and CD8+ T cells showed clonal growth by week 6 at 0.1 to 3.0 mg/kg. Researchers did not determine the expanded peripheral T cells' antigen specificity.

Notes on this clone: Its target is not known.

Libraries were prepared by immunoSEQ multiplex PCR; TCRdb keeps only in-frame clonotypes and omits some of them. The sample holds around 70,000 clones, roughly 80% seen once. Sample: CD4+ or CD8+ T cells sorted from blood, taken in a trial of the OX40 agonist ivuxolimab. The sequence came from an adult with an advanced solid tumor such as melanoma, head and neck, liver or kidney cancer.

The CDR3 is CASSRGPQQPQHF. CDR3 DNA sequence: TGTGCCAGCAGCCGGGGGCCTCAGCAGCCCCAGCATTTT. This chain joins TRBV28 and TRBJ1-5; possibly TRBD1 for D (6 bases). Deletions cut 6 bases from V and 7 bases from J, with 13 bases between. Germline values: CDR1 MDHEN, CDR2 SYDVKM. The CDR3 length is 13 residues.